A selection of T cell receptor beta chains follows, all from one sample in a study of metastatic and nonmetastatic thyroid tumors. Using MiXCR, TCRdb reanalyzed the PCR reads. The sample carries more than 15,000 clones, approximately 22% recorded once. Sequencing input: adjacent normal tissue. These receptors originate from a female donor with papillary thyroid cancer or a benign thyroid nodule (not recorded which). Some clones in this sample may be carry-over from other donors' samples. CDR3s include the opening cysteine and the closing phenylalanine or tryptophan. A D gene is named only where the DNA matches it firmly. Clone size is shown for a subset of rows, as once, few, many or a class of expanded clone.

v_gene	d_gene	j_gene	abundance	CDR3nt	CDR3aa
TRBV6-1	NA	TRBJ1-6	few	TGTGCCAGCATCGAGGACAGCTATAATTCACCCCTCCACTTT	CASIEDSYNSPLHF
TRBV6-2/TRBV6-3	NA	TRBJ2-5	few	TGTGCCAGAAACCGAAATTCCCCCCGGGCGGACGAGACCCAGTACTTC	CARNRNSPRADETQYF
TRBV13	TRBD1	TRBJ2-2	many	TGTGCCAGCAGTCGGGGACAGGGCCTCACCGGGGAGCTGTTTTTT	CASSRGQGLTGELFF
TRBV9	NA	TRBJ2-2	NA	TGTGCCAGCAGCTCCCCGGGACTGAGCACCGGGGAGCTGTTTTTT	CASSSPGLSTGELFF
TRBV20-1	TRBD2	TRBJ2-1	NA	TGCAGTGCGGGACTAGCCCACAATGAGCAGTTCTTC	CSAGLAHNEQFF
TRBV10-1	TRBD2	TRBJ2-7	few	TGCGCCAGCAGTGAATGGACTAGCCGAACTTACGAGCAGTACTTC	CASSEWTSRTYEQYF
TRBV6-5	NA	TRBJ2-7	medium-sized	TGTGCCAGCAGTTACTCCGGGCTTTTCGGATACGAGCAGTACTTC	CASSYSGLFGYEQYF
TRBV7-9	TRBD1	TRBJ2-7	few	TGTGCCAGCAGCTTCCAGGACAGGGCTTCCTACGAGCAGTACTTC	CASSFQDRASYEQYF
TRBV4-2	NA	TRBJ1-1	many	TGTGCCAGCAGCCGAGGACAAACAGAGAACACTGAAGCTTTCTTT	CASSRGQTENTEAFF
TRBV2	NA	TRBJ2-3	few	TGTGCCAGCAGTGAAACAGGGTCCTCCACAGATACGCAGTATTTT	CASSETGSSTDTQYF
TRBV20-1	NA	TRBJ2-7	few	TGCAGTGCTAGAGAACCCCACCAGGCTGCTATTTTCTACGAGCAGTACTTC	CSAREPHQAAIFYEQYF
TRBV24-1	TRBD2	TRBJ2-5	few	TGTGCCACCCAGGCGACTAGCCAGGAGACCCAGTACTTC	CATQATSQETQYF
TRBV24-1	TRBD1	TRBJ2-1	NA	TGTGCCACCGGGGGACAGGGGGCTCGTGAGCAGTTCTTC	CATGGQGAREQFF
TRBV20-1	NA	TRBJ2-4	many	TGCAGTGCTAGGGACACTCTAGCCAAAAACATTCAGTACTTC	CSARDTLAKNIQYF
TRBV7-9	TRBD2	TRBJ2-1	many	TGTGCCAGCAGCTTAGGGACTAGCGGGATAAATGAGCAGTTCTTC	CASSLGTSGINEQFF
TRBV6-2/TRBV6-3	NA	TRBJ2-5	few	TGTGCCAGCAGCTCACCTTCAGAGACCCAGTACTTC	CASSSPSETQYF
TRBV14	TRBD2	TRBJ2-3	many	TGTGCCAGCAGCCTTCGACTAGCGGGAGCTTCAGATACGCAGTATTTT	CASSLRLAGASDTQYF
TRBV12-3/TRBV12-4	NA	TRBJ2-2	few	TGTGCCAGCAGCAACCCGGGGGTCGGGGTCCACACCGGGGAGCTGTTTTTT	CASSNPGVGVHTGELFF
TRBV6-1	NA	TRBJ1-2	many	TGTGCCAGCAGAGAGGATGGCTACACCTTC	CASREDGYTF
TRBV6-1	TRBD1	TRBJ1-2	NA	TGTGCCAGCAGTGAAGCGAAAGGGGGCTGGGGTGGCTACACCTTC	CASSEAKGGWGGYTF
TRBV28	NA	TRBJ2-1	NA	TGTGCCAGCAGTTCCGGGACTCGCAGTTACAATGAGCAGTTCTTC	CASSSGTRSYNEQFF
TRBV7-6	TRBD1	TRBJ2-7	few	TGTGCCAGCAGCTTGGGACAGGGGGCATCGATCGAGCAGTACTTC	CASSLGQGASIEQYF
TRBV28	NA	TRBJ1-6	NA	TGTGCCAGCAGCCCGAAGGGACTGGGCTTGGCCCTCCACTTT	CASSPKGLGLALHF
TRBV7-2	NA	TRBJ1-1	NA	TGTGCCAGCAGCCGGGACAAGAACACTGAAGCTTTCTTT	CASSRDKNTEAFF
TRBV27	TRBD1	TRBJ1-5	few	TGTGCCAGCAGTTCAGGGGGGTATCGTCAGCCCCAGCATTTT	CASSSGGYRQPQHF
TRBV30	NA	TRBJ1-1	NA	TGTGCCTGGAGTGGCAGAAGGGGTAGGATGAACACTGAAGCTTTCTTT	CAWSGRRGRMNTEAFF
TRBV6-1	NA	TRBJ1-2	NA	TGTGCCAGCGGATCTGAAGGCCGTAACTATGGCTACACCTTC	CASGSEGRNYGYTF
TRBV6-2/TRBV6-3	NA	TRBJ1-1	NA	TGTGCCAGCAGTTACTGGGACACCACTGAAGCTTTCTTT	CASSYWDTTEAFF
TRBV12-3/TRBV12-4	TRBD1	TRBJ2-7	few	TGTGCCAGCAGCAGGACAGGGGTTAGCTCCTACGAGCAGTACTTC	CASSRTGVSSYEQYF
TRBV7-9	TRBD1	TRBJ1-1	many	TGTGCCAGCAGCCTCGCGACAGGGGGGAACACTGAAGCTTTCTTT	CASSLATGGNTEAFF
TRBV6-1	NA	TRBJ1-6	NA	TGTGCCAGCAGGATTCACAGGGCAGCACCCCTCCACTTT	CASRIHRAAPLHF
TRBV5-5	TRBD2	TRBJ2-7	once	TGTGCCAGCAGCCGACTAGCGGGAGGTCAGGGCGAGCAGTACTTT	CASSRLAGGQGEQYF
TRBV6-2/TRBV6-3	NA	TRBJ2-5	medium-sized	TGTGCCAGCAGTTACCGGCGGTACCAAGAGACCCAGTACTTC	CASSYRRYQETQYF
TRBV10-3	TRBD1	TRBJ1-4	NA	TGTGCCATCAGTGAGGTAGGGGGCGGACTGTTTTTT	CAISEVGGGLFF
TRBV6-1	NA	TRBJ1-5	few	TGTGCCAGCAGTTATACGAGCCCTAGTCAGCCCCAGCATTTT	CASSYTSPSQPQHF
TRBV19	NA	TRBJ2-5	few	TGTGCCAGTAGCACCCTCGGGTGGCGAGAAGAGACCCAGTACTTC	CASSTLGWREETQYF
TRBV12-3/TRBV12-4	NA	TRBJ1-5	NA	TGTGCCAGCAGGTCAGGGTTCCAGCCCCAGCATTTT	CASRSGFQPQHF
TRBV12-3/TRBV12-4	TRBD2	TRBJ2-1	few	TGTGCCAGCAGGATAGCGGGGGGTCGCCATGAGCAGTTCTTC	CASRIAGGRHEQFF
TRBV5-1	NA	TRBJ1-2	NA	TGCGCCAGCAGCTTGGCGGGGGGCGCGTATGGCTACACCTTC	CASSLAGGAYGYTF
TRBV12-3/TRBV12-4	NA	TRBJ2-7	few	TGTGCCAGCAGCGTGGGGTTAGCGAGGCTTGGGTACGAGCAGTACTTC	CASSVGLARLGYEQYF
TRBV20-1	TRBD2	TRBJ2-7	NA	TGCAGTGCTAACGGCCTAGCGGGACCCTCCTACGAGCAGTACTTC	CSANGLAGPSYEQYF
TRBV5-5	NA	TRBJ2-7	NA	TGTGCCAGCAACCAGGGTAACGAGCAGTACTTC	CASNQGNEQYF
TRBV6-5	NA	TRBJ2-4	many	TGTGCCAGCAGTTACAGGGGGGGGAACATTCAGTACTTC	CASSYRGGNIQYF
TRBV2	NA	TRBJ1-1	few	TGTGCCAGCAGTGAGGACCTCAAGGACACTGAAGCTTTCTTT	CASSEDLKDTEAFF
TRBV28	NA	TRBJ2-2	NA	TGTGCCAGCAGTCCTCCGGCGGCGAACACCGGGGAGCTGTTTTTT	CASSPPAANTGELFF
TRBV6-6	TRBD1	TRBJ1-2	NA	TGTGCCAGCATTCACCCCCCCGGGACAGGGGGGACTTTCTATGGCTACACCTTC	CASIHPPGTGGTFYGYTF
TRBV19	TRBD1	TRBJ1-2	NA	TGTGCCACCCCGGACAGGGGAGGATACGGCTACACCTTC	CATPDRGGYGYTF
TRBV21-1	NA	TRBJ2-7	NA	TGTGCCAGCAGCAAACCGGGACTAGCGGGTTTGTTATTTACTTCCTACGAGCAGTACTTC	CASSKPGLAGLLFTSYEQYF
TRBV20-1	NA	TRBJ1-5	NA	TGCAGTGCTAGAGACCCGGGGGCGAGAAGCAATCAGCCCCAGCATTTT	CSARDPGARSNQPQHF
TRBV6-1	TRBD1	TRBJ2-3	few	TGTGCCAGCAGTGAATACGGACAGGGGGTAACAGATACGCAGTATTTT	CASSEYGQGVTDTQYF
TRBV11-2	NA	TRBJ2-1	few	TGTGCCAGCAGGGAAAAGGCAGGGAGCTCCTACAATGAGCAGTTCTTC	CASREKAGSSYNEQFF
TRBV7-2	TRBD1	TRBJ1-1	NA	TGTGCCAGCAGCTCTCGGGAGACAGGGTTATTTGAAGCTTTCTTT	CASSSRETGLFEAFF
TRBV28	NA	TRBJ1-5	few	TGTGCCAGCAGCCGGGTGTTGGGGTCGACAGCGGGCCTTCAGCCCCAGCATTTT	CASSRVLGSTAGLQPQHF
TRBV24-1	NA	TRBJ1-5	NA	TGTGCCACCAGTGATTGGTCAGATAATCAGCCCCAGCATTTT	CATSDWSDNQPQHF
TRBV6-4	TRBD2	TRBJ2-3	few	TGTGCCAGCAGTGCCCTCGGGGGGTTTGGCACAGATACGCAGTATTTT	CASSALGGFGTDTQYF
TRBV27	TRBD2	TRBJ2-7	medium-sized	TGTGCCAGCAGTGGAGTAGCGGGAGCTCAAGAGCAGTACTTC	CASSGVAGAQEQYF
TRBV27	NA	TRBJ2-3	few	TGTGCCAGCAGTTTGGCGGGTGTCGATACGCAGTATTTT	CASSLAGVDTQYF